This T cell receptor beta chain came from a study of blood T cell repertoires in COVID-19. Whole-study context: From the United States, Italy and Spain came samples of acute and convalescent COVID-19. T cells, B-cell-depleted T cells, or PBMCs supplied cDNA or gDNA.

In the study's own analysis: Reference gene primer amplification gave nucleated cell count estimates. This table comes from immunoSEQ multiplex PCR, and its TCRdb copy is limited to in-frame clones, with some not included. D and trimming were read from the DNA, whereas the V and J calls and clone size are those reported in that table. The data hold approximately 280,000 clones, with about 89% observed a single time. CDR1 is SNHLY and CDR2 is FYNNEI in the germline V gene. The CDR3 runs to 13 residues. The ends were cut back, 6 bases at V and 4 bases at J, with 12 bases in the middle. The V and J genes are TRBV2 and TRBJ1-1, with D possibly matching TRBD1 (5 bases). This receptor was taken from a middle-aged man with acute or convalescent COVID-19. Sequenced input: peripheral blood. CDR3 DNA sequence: TGTGCCAGCAGGATCTTAGGGGCCACTGAAGCTTTCTTT. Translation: CASRILGATEAFF.